Shown below are 9 T cell receptor beta chains from a single sample sequenced in a study of beta chain features in type 1 diabetes. Every isolated RNA sample was fully reverse transcribed, so sequencing captured expressed TCRB transcripts. Produced via immunoSEQ multiplex PCR; TCRdb's table is partial and in-frame only. Here the sample spans around 250,000 clones, about 30% being singletons. Specimen: central memory CD4+ T cells from blood. These receptors came from a man aged 25 to 40 in good health.

Remarks on this clone: Other DNA sequences in this specimen translate into the identical CDR3. The chain links TRBV27 to TRBJ1-1; D is unclear. This CDR3 has 14 residues. Germline V CDR1 and CDR2: MNHEY, SMNVEV (reference sequence). With 4 bases removed from V and 0 bases from J, the gap between germline ends came to 9 bases. DNA for the CDR3: TGTGCCAGCAGTTCTGCAGAACTGAACACTGAAGCTTTCTTT. Residues: CASSSAELNTEAFF.

The gene calls are TRBV5-1 and TRBJ2-1; D not resolved. Germline CDR1 and CDR2: SGHRS and YFSETQ. CDR3 length: 14 amino acids. Trimming pared 2 bases from V and 0 bases from J, leaving 6 bases between. In DNA, the CDR3 is TGCGCCAGCAGCTTTAGGAGCTCCTACAATGAGCAGTTCTTC. It translates to CASSFRSSYNEQFF.

This chain joins TRBV4-1 and TRBJ2-7, with D perhaps TRBD1 (6 bases). This CDR3 contains 15 residues. Germline values: CDR1 MGHRA, CDR2 YSYEKL. The V end lost 0 bases, the J end lost 6 bases, and 15 bases lay between the germline ends. CDR3 bases: TGCGCCAGCAGCCAAGATCAGGGGTTCTTGTCCGAGCAGTACTTC. It encodes CASSQDQGFLSEQYF.

The chain has TRBV19 and TRBJ2-1; weak D call: TRBD2 (5 bases). The germline V and J ends were trimmed by 5 bases and 6 bases, with 17 bases remaining between them. CDR1 is LNHDA and CDR2 is SQIVND in the germline V gene (reference sequence). The CDR3 consists of 15 residues. CDR3 sequence (DNA): TGTGCCAGTAGTCCGACTACTGCGTCTTTCAATGAGCAGTTCTTC. This sequence encodes CASSPTTASFNEQFF.

This clone turned up a few times. The V gene is TRBV30, the J gene TRBJ1-4; 11 nucleotides align to TRBD1. The CDR3 is 13 amino acids. The V and J ends lost 5 bases and 6 bases, in that order; junction bases with no gene match: 2. Germline CDR1 reads GTSNPN; CDR2 reads SVGIG (reference sequence). Here the CDR3 reads CAWGTGGYEKLFF. As DNA, the CDR3 is TGTGCCTGGGGGACAGGGGGTTATGAAAAACTGTTTTTT.

This clone has at least ten counts. This chain joins TRBV11-2 and TRBJ2-3; D is perhaps TRBD1 (5 bases). V dropped 5 bases and J dropped 0 bases, with 9 bases sitting between them. Germline V gene data show CDR1 as SGHAT and CDR2 as FQNNGV. The length of the CDR3 is 14 residues. CDR3 region: CASSPQGSTDTQYF. CDR3 nucleotide sequence: TGTGCCAGCAGCCCTCAGGGTAGCACAGATACGCAGTATTTT.

This chain links TRBV7-2 with TRBJ2-4, with 7 nucleotides matching TRBD2. The CDR3 length is 14 residues. Germline assignment: CDR1 SGHTA and CDR2 FQGNSA. V shed 3 bases, J shed 6 bases, and the junction held 5 bases outside the gene matches. The CDR3 DNA reads TGTGCCAGCAGCTTGCCTCTAGCGGCAAACATTCAGTACTTC. It codes for CASSLPLAANIQYF.

This chain connects TRBV11-2 to TRBJ2-1; 9 positions match TRBD1. The CDR3 has 15 amino acids. The trim removed 4 bases at V and 3 bases at J, leaving 4 bases unmatched. Germline CDR1 and CDR2: SGHAT and FQNNGV. This CDR3 reads CASSWGQGIYNEQFF. Written as DNA, the CDR3 is TGTGCCAGCAGCTGGGGACAGGGAATCTACAATGAGCAGTTCTTC. The full variable domain, in which reference TRBV11-2 and TRBJ2-1 provide the parts outside the CDR3, is EAGVAQSPRYKIIEKRQSVAFWCNPISGHATLYWYQQILGQGPKLLIQFQNNGVVDDSQLPKDRFSAERLKGVDSTLKIQPAKLEDSAVYLCASSWGQGIYNEQFFGPGTRLTVL.

This clone was seen repeatedly, ten times or more. The chain joins TRBV5-4 to TRBJ2-3; 8 bases are shared with TRBD2. V shed 4 bases, J shed 0 bases, and the junction held 4 bases outside the gene matches. The CDR3 runs to 15 residues. The germline V gene encodes CDR1 SGHNT and CDR2 YYREEE (reference sequence). This CDR3 reads CASSQGLGSTDTQYF. The CDR3 coding sequence is TGTGCCAGCAGCCAGGGACTAGGGAGCACAGATACGCAGTATTTT.